Listed below are T cell receptor beta chains from one sample, sequenced in a study of cytomegalovirus exposure and HLA in healthy donors. The assay was immunoSEQ multiplex PCR, and TCRdb's table has in-frame clones only and misses some. The sample yields 170,000 or so clones, around 73% seen once. Sequencing was done on a sample of PBMCs. These receptors all stem from a man aged 60-69 years in good health and CMV-seronegative. The conserved cysteine and the conserved F or W are not part of the CDR3 here. A clone size is listed for some rows: how often the clone was seen (once, few, many), or a class if it is expanded.

v_call	cdr3_length	j_call	clone_size	cdr3_aa
TRBV16	13	TRBJ2-7	-	ASSPYLGREGEQY
TRBV9	14	TRBJ2-3	-	ASSARTLSTTDTQY
TRBV4-1	11	TRBJ2-4	-	ASSSGQGNIQY
TRBV11-2	12	TRBJ1-1	-	ASSLDRGRGEAF
TRBV19	12	TRBJ2-4	-	ASTVGQGRNIQY
TRBV29-1	8	TRBJ1-1	-	GGGHPEAF
TRBV13	13	TRBJ2-7	few	ASSSRDRASYEQY
TRBV7-3	14	TRBJ1-4	-	ASSPATGDLNEKLF
TRBV2	13	TRBJ1-2	-	ASSSLAEANYGYT
TRBV4-1	13	TRBJ2-5	-	ASSHHRDTQETQY
TRBV2	12	TRBJ1-2	-	ASSEDRVVGGYT
TRBV19	13	TRBJ2-1	-	ASSIRTGYYNEQF
TRBV6-1	16	TRBJ1-1	once	ASSDLFGTGIKYTEAF
TRBV29-1	11	TRBJ1-5	-	SAASGIGQPQH
TRBV7-9	11	TRBJ2-7	-	ASSSSGEVEQY
TRBV6-1	14	TRBJ1-1	-	ASREITGGHNTEAF
TRBV11-3	12	TRBJ1-1	-	ASSLQGQGDEAF
TRBV5-1	11	TRBJ2-5	-	ASSLALGETQY
TRBV5-6	13	TRBJ2-7	-	ASRLTSGGSYEQY
TRBV6-5	10	TRBJ1-2	-	ASAGDNYGYT
TRBV5-6	13	TRBJ2-7	once	ASSPGVQGAYEQY
TRBV7-6	14	TRBJ2-3	few	ASSLGPPVAGDTQY
TRBV11-2	13	TRBJ2-4	-	ASTQGQGTKNIQY
TRBV5-1	11	TRBJ2-5	once	ASSLFSQETQY
TRBV15	10	TRBJ2-3	-	ALGDGGDTQY
TRBV6-4	14	TRBJ2-3	-	ASSVGTSVGPDTQY
TRBV28	16	TRBJ2-6	-	ASSSTGGLISGANVLT
TRBV9	13	TRBJ2-1	-	ASSVSGRAGNEQF
TRBV7-2	14	TRBJ2-5	-	ASSLRGLAGVETQY
TRBV5-4	15	TRBJ2-7	few	ASRVGSGGVQFYEQY
TRBV9	14	TRBJ2-1	-	ASSVQSGGGRNEQF
TRBV25-1	12	TRBJ1-5	-	ASSELAGNQPQH
TRBV10-3	14	TRBJ2-5	-	AISTPLGLAGETQY
TRBV30	11	TRBJ2-3	-	AWSVLGADTQY
TRBV4-1	14	TRBJ1-5	few	ASSPGDRGRGQPQH
TRBV2	13	TRBJ2-5	-	ASSDSSGVWETQY
TRBV19	12	TRBJ1-1	-	ASSAQGDLTEAF
TRBV7-9	12	TRBJ1-5	-	ASSLDLGGQPQN
TRBV19	12	TRBJ1-6	-	ASSSRGLNSPLH
TRBV6-5	9	TRBJ1-4	-	ASSRGEKLF